This TCR beta chain was identified in a study of OX40 agonist ivuxolimab in advanced cancers. Only in-frame clones appear in the TCRdb table, and some are missing; sequencing was by immunoSEQ multiplex PCR. The sample has about 58,000 clones, about four fifths seen once. Trimming took off 4 bases at V and 0 bases at J, with 14 bases between the two ends. Germline V gene lookup returns CDR1 SGHRS and CDR2 YFSETQ. The CDR3 is 15 amino acids. The chain has TRBV5-1 and TRBJ2-7; a weak D match, TRBD1 (6 bases). Source: CD4+ or CD8+ T cells sorted from blood, taken in a trial of the OX40 agonist ivuxolimab. The receptor's source is an adult with an advanced solid tumor such as melanoma, head and neck, liver or kidney cancer. The CDR3 DNA reads TGCGCCAGCAGCGGACAGCTTTCCAGCTCCTACGAGCAGTACTTC. Its protein is CASSGQLSSSYEQYF.